Listed below are T cell receptor beta chains from one sample, sequenced in a study of control samples from healthy donors and cancer patients. Libraries were prepared by immunoSEQ multiplex PCR; TCRdb keeps only in-frame clonotypes and omits some of them. The sample consists of fewer than 60,000 clones, 87% of them appearing once. The sequencing input was PBMCs. These receptors were taken from a woman aged 55-75 years with lung cancer. CDR3s include the opening cysteine and the closing phenylalanine or tryptophan. Each record gives: J gene, V gene, clone size, D gene, CDR3 DNA, CDR3 protein. The D gene is left open where the match is weak. Clone sizes are given selectively: once, few, many, or a class where the clone is expanded.

j_call: TRBJ1-2; v_call: TRBV5-1; clone_size: few; d_call: .; cdr3_nt: TGCGCCAGCTGGGAAGGAGGTATGAGGGATGGCTACACCTTC; cdr3_aa: CASWEGGMRDGYTF
j_call: TRBJ1-4; v_call: TRBV28; clone_size: .; d_call: .; cdr3_nt: TGTGCCAGCAGTATCCGGGACGGTAATGAAAAACTGTTTTTT; cdr3_aa: CASSIRDGNEKLFF
j_call: TRBJ1-1; v_call: TRBV7-9; clone_size: .; d_call: .; cdr3_nt: TGTGCCAGCAGCCACCAGACAGAAAACACTGAAGCTTTCTTT; cdr3_aa: CASSHQTENTEAFF
j_call: TRBJ2-5; v_call: TRBV4-1; clone_size: .; d_call: TRBD1; cdr3_nt: TGCGCCAGCCGGGACAGGGGGAACCAAGAGACCCAGTACTTC; cdr3_aa: CASRDRGNQETQYF
j_call: TRBJ1-5; v_call: TRBV6-5; clone_size: .; d_call: .; cdr3_nt: TGTGCCACAGAGGTGGGAGGCAATCAGCCCCAGCATTTT; cdr3_aa: CATEVGGNQPQHF
j_call: TRBJ2-3; v_call: TRBV14; clone_size: .; d_call: .; cdr3_nt: TGTGCCAGCAGCCAAGGTCCCGCGAGCACAGATACGCAGTATTTT; cdr3_aa: CASSQGPASTDTQYF
j_call: TRBJ2-3; v_call: TRBV6-5; clone_size: .; d_call: TRBD1; cdr3_nt: TGTGCCAGCATTCCGGACAGGGCCAGCACAGATACGCAGTATTTT; cdr3_aa: CASIPDRASTDTQYF
j_call: TRBJ2-2; v_call: TRBV7-2; clone_size: few; d_call: .; cdr3_nt: TGTGCCAGCAGCTTAGAGGCCACCGGGGAGCTGTTTTTT; cdr3_aa: CASSLEATGELFF
j_call: TRBJ1-1; v_call: TRBV11-3; clone_size: .; d_call: .; cdr3_nt: TGTGCCAGCAGCTTCGGTGAGGACACTGAAGCTTTCTTT; cdr3_aa: CASSFGEDTEAFF
j_call: TRBJ1-4; v_call: TRBV7-9; clone_size: .; d_call: .; cdr3_nt: TGTGCCAGCAGCTTCGGGCCAAATGAAAAACTGTTTTTT; cdr3_aa: CASSFGPNEKLFF
j_call: TRBJ2-1; v_call: TRBV11-2; clone_size: .; d_call: TRBD2; cdr3_nt: TGTGCCAGCAGCTGGCGACTAGCGGGCATCAATGAGCAGTTCTTC; cdr3_aa: CASSWRLAGINEQFF
j_call: TRBJ2-5; v_call: TRBV28; clone_size: .; d_call: .; cdr3_nt: TGTGCCAGCAGTTTGTCGGGAGATAATCCCCAGTACTTC; cdr3_aa: CASSLSGDNPQYF
j_call: TRBJ1-5; v_call: TRBV28; clone_size: .; d_call: TRBD1; cdr3_nt: TGTGCCAGCAGTTTCCAGGGACAGGGCGGTCAGCCCCAGCATTTT; cdr3_aa: CASSFQGQGGQPQHF
j_call: TRBJ1-1; v_call: TRBV4-1; clone_size: .; d_call: .; cdr3_nt: TGCGCCAGCAGCCCCTGGGACGGACCTAACACTGAAGCTTTCTTT; cdr3_aa: CASSPWDGPNTEAFF
j_call: TRBJ1-1; v_call: TRBV9; clone_size: .; d_call: .; cdr3_nt: TGTGCCAGCAGCGTAGTACAGAGAACTGAAGCTTTCTTT; cdr3_aa: CASSVVQRTEAFF
j_call: TRBJ2-1; v_call: TRBV7-9; clone_size: few; d_call: TRBD1; cdr3_nt: TGTGCCACCGGGACAGGGAATTACAATGAGCAGTTCTTC; cdr3_aa: CATGTGNYNEQFF
j_call: TRBJ1-3; v_call: TRBV11-2; clone_size: .; d_call: .; cdr3_nt: TGTGCCAGCAGCCCAGGGTTCCTCTCTGGAAACACCATATATTTT; cdr3_aa: CASSPGFLSGNTIYF
j_call: TRBJ2-7; v_call: TRBV7-9; clone_size: .; d_call: .; cdr3_nt: TGTGCCAGCAGCTTAGGATGGGGCGCGTACTTC; cdr3_aa: CASSLGWGAYF
j_call: TRBJ2-5; v_call: TRBV9; clone_size: .; d_call: .; cdr3_nt: TGTGCCAGCAGCGTAGCTTGGGGAGGAGGGGAGACCCAGTACTTC; cdr3_aa: CASSVAWGGGETQYF
j_call: TRBJ2-2; v_call: TRBV5-1; clone_size: .; d_call: .; cdr3_nt: TGCGCCAGCAGCGTCGGGACATCCAACACCGGGGAGCTGTTTTTT; cdr3_aa: CASSVGTSNTGELFF
j_call: TRBJ2-5; v_call: TRBV6-5; clone_size: .; d_call: .; cdr3_nt: TGTGCCAGCAGTTACTCAAGACAGTACCAAGAGACCCAGTACTTC; cdr3_aa: CASSYSRQYQETQYF
j_call: TRBJ2-5; v_call: TRBV9; clone_size: once; d_call: TRBD2; cdr3_nt: TGTGCCAGCAGCCCCCACGGACTAGCGGGGGTGGAGACCCAGTACTTC; cdr3_aa: CASSPHGLAGVETQYF
j_call: TRBJ2-2; v_call: TRBV5-1; clone_size: .; d_call: .; cdr3_nt: TGCGCCAGCAGCCCTAGAGGAGAGAACACCGGGGAGCTGTTTTTT; cdr3_aa: CASSPRGENTGELFF
j_call: TRBJ2-3; v_call: TRBV5-1; clone_size: .; d_call: .; cdr3_nt: TGCGCCAGCAGCTTGGGACTAACGGGGGCAGATACGCAGTATTTT; cdr3_aa: CASSLGLTGADTQYF
j_call: TRBJ2-7; v_call: TRBV25-1; clone_size: few; d_call: .; cdr3_nt: TGTGCCAGCGCCCTTTCCGAGTACGAGCAGTACTTC; cdr3_aa: CASALSEYEQYF
j_call: TRBJ1-1; v_call: TRBV2; clone_size: .; d_call: .; cdr3_nt: TGTGCCAGCACAAGGGACACTGAAGCTTTCTTT; cdr3_aa: CASTRDTEAFF
j_call: TRBJ2-2; v_call: TRBV7-2; clone_size: .; d_call: TRBD2; cdr3_nt: TGTGCCAGCAGCAGACTAGCGGGAGTATTCACCGGGGAGCTGTTTTTT; cdr3_aa: CASSRLAGVFTGELFF
j_call: TRBJ2-7; v_call: TRBV19; clone_size: .; d_call: TRBD2; cdr3_nt: TGTGCCAGTAGTATCAGCGGGGGGGCGGGAAACGAGCAGTACTTC; cdr3_aa: CASSISGGAGNEQYF
j_call: TRBJ2-7; v_call: TRBV28; clone_size: .; d_call: TRBD1; cdr3_nt: TGTGCCAGCAGGCCGGGACAGAGTCTCTACGAGCAGTACTTC; cdr3_aa: CASRPGQSLYEQYF
j_call: TRBJ2-5; v_call: TRBV19; clone_size: .; d_call: .; cdr3_nt: TGTGCCAGTAGTTTCGGACTCCAAGAGACCCAGTACTTC; cdr3_aa: CASSFGLQETQYF
j_call: TRBJ2-7; v_call: TRBV4-2; clone_size: .; d_call: .; cdr3_nt: TGTGCCAGCAGCCGAGGGGCCGGGGTCTACGAGCAGTACTTC; cdr3_aa: CASSRGAGVYEQYF
j_call: TRBJ2-5; v_call: TRBV7-2; clone_size: once; d_call: .; cdr3_nt: TGTGCCAGCAGCTTCAAGACAGGCCAAGAGACCCAGTACTTC; cdr3_aa: CASSFKTGQETQYF
j_call: TRBJ1-2; v_call: TRBV19; clone_size: .; d_call: .; cdr3_nt: TGTGCCAGTAGTCAAGGGACCTTGGGCTATGGCTACACCTTC; cdr3_aa: CASSQGTLGYGYTF
j_call: TRBJ2-3; v_call: TRBV3-1/TRBV3-2; clone_size: .; d_call: TRBD2; cdr3_nt: TGTGCCAGTTTACTAGCGGGAGCAGATACGCAGTATTTT; cdr3_aa: CASLLAGADTQYF
j_call: TRBJ2-3; v_call: TRBV9; clone_size: .; d_call: .; cdr3_nt: TGTGCCAGCAGCGGGGCTGGTAGCACAGATACGCAGTATTTT; cdr3_aa: CASSGAGSTDTQYF
j_call: TRBJ1-1; v_call: TRBV6-1; clone_size: .; d_call: .; cdr3_nt: TGTGCCAGCAGTGGCCAAGGGGCGGGAGGAAAGACTGAAGCTTTCTTT; cdr3_aa: CASSGQGAGGKTEAFF
j_call: TRBJ2-3; v_call: TRBV5-6; clone_size: .; d_call: TRBD2; cdr3_nt: TGTGCCAGCAGCTCTCGGGGGGGCAGGACAGATACGCAGTATTTT; cdr3_aa: CASSSRGGRTDTQYF
j_call: TRBJ1-4; v_call: TRBV2; clone_size: .; d_call: .; cdr3_nt: TGTGCCAGCAAGGCCGAGGCTCGAAAACTGTTTTTT; cdr3_aa: CASKAEARKLFF
j_call: TRBJ2-7; v_call: TRBV19; clone_size: .; d_call: .; cdr3_nt: TGTGCCAGTAGTAAGGGCACTATCTCGTCCTACGAGCAGTACTTC; cdr3_aa: CASSKGTISSYEQYF
j_call: TRBJ1-5; v_call: TRBV21-1; clone_size: .; d_call: .; cdr3_nt: TGTGCCAGCCGACTAGACAGGTCCCCCAATCAGCCCCAGCATTTT; cdr3_aa: CASRLDRSPNQPQHF
j_call: TRBJ1-1; v_call: TRBV28; clone_size: .; d_call: .; cdr3_nt: TGTGCCAGCAGACAGATACAGGGGAACACTGAAGCTTTCTTT; cdr3_aa: CASRQIQGNTEAFF
j_call: TRBJ1-3; v_call: TRBV18; clone_size: .; d_call: .; cdr3_nt: TGTGCCAGCTCACCACCGGTAGGGGGCTCTGGAAACACCATATATTTT; cdr3_aa: CASSPPVGGSGNTIYF
j_call: TRBJ2-7; v_call: TRBV3-1/TRBV3-2; clone_size: .; d_call: TRBD2; cdr3_nt: TGTGCCAGCAGCCAAGGAGCACTAGCGGGATACGAGCAGTACTTC; cdr3_aa: CASSQGALAGYEQYF
j_call: TRBJ1-2; v_call: TRBV19; clone_size: .; d_call: .; cdr3_nt: TGTGCCAGTAGTGCCTGGGGGCAGGGGAGAAACTATGGCTACACCTTC; cdr3_aa: CASSAWGQGRNYGYTF
j_call: TRBJ1-1; v_call: TRBV11-2; clone_size: .; d_call: .; cdr3_nt: TGTGCCAGCAGCCCCCGGGTCTCCCTGAACACTGAAGCTTTCTTT; cdr3_aa: CASSPRVSLNTEAFF
j_call: TRBJ2-2; v_call: TRBV7-9; clone_size: .; d_call: .; cdr3_nt: TGTGCCAGCAGCCGACTACACGGGGAGCTGTTTTTT; cdr3_aa: CASSRLHGELFF
j_call: TRBJ2-7; v_call: TRBV20-1; clone_size: .; d_call: .; cdr3_nt: TGCAGTGCTAGTCTTCCGGGAGTAGGGTACGAGCAGTACTTC; cdr3_aa: CSASLPGVGYEQYF
j_call: TRBJ1-1; v_call: TRBV5-1; clone_size: .; d_call: .; cdr3_nt: TGCGCCAGCAGCTTGAATTCAGGGATGAACACTGAAGCTTTCTTT; cdr3_aa: CASSLNSGMNTEAFF
j_call: TRBJ1-4; v_call: TRBV2; clone_size: .; d_call: .; cdr3_nt: TGTGCCAGCAGGGTAGGAAATGAAAAACTGTTTTTT; cdr3_aa: CASRVGNEKLFF
j_call: TRBJ1-5; v_call: TRBV18; clone_size: .; d_call: TRBD1; cdr3_nt: TGTGCCAGCTCACGACAGGGGAGGGATCAGCCCCAGCATTTT; cdr3_aa: CASSRQGRDQPQHF
j_call: TRBJ2-1; v_call: TRBV5-1; clone_size: .; d_call: TRBD2; cdr3_nt: TGCGCCAGCAGCCCACCTACTAGCGGGCATGGGGATGAGCAGTTCTTC; cdr3_aa: CASSPPTSGHGDEQFF
j_call: TRBJ2-5; v_call: TRBV3-1/TRBV3-2; clone_size: .; d_call: .; cdr3_nt: TGTGCCAGCAGCCACAGGACGGGACAAGAGACCCAGTACTTC; cdr3_aa: CASSHRTGQETQYF
j_call: TRBJ2-7; v_call: TRBV6-2/TRBV6-3; clone_size: once; d_call: TRBD2; cdr3_nt: TGTGCCAGCAGTTACTCGACTAGCACATCTTACGAGCAGTACTTC; cdr3_aa: CASSYSTSTSYEQYF
j_call: TRBJ2-7; v_call: TRBV7-9; clone_size: once; d_call: TRBD2; cdr3_nt: TGTGCCAGCAGCTTAGAGGGAATAGCGGGCGAGCAGTACTTC; cdr3_aa: CASSLEGIAGEQYF
j_call: TRBJ1-1; v_call: TRBV9; clone_size: .; d_call: .; cdr3_nt: TGTGCCAGCAGCTTAAGTGGGGGGAACACTGAAGCTTTCTTT; cdr3_aa: CASSLSGGNTEAFF